The sequence of this T cell receptor (beta chain) was determined in a study of cytomegalovirus exposure and HLA in healthy donors. A multiplex PCR was run with 60 Vbeta primers and 13 Jbeta primers. Clones were sequenced by immunoSEQ multiplex PCR, and TCRdb holds only the in-frame ones, with some missing. The table shows about 130,000 clones, with around 71% occurring only once. CDR1 SGHNT and CDR2 YYREEE come from the germline V gene (reference sequence). Trimming removed 4 bases at V and 6 bases at J, with 13 bases between. The CDR3 totals 13 residues. This clone showed up just once. The receptor was isolated from an older woman in good health and CMV-seropositive. J is TRBJ1-1 and V is TRBV5-4; no firm D call. Sample: PBMCs. The CDR3 bases are TGTGCCAGCAGCCAGGACCGGAGGGCTGAAGCTTTCTTT. Amino acid sequence: CASSQDRRAEAFF.